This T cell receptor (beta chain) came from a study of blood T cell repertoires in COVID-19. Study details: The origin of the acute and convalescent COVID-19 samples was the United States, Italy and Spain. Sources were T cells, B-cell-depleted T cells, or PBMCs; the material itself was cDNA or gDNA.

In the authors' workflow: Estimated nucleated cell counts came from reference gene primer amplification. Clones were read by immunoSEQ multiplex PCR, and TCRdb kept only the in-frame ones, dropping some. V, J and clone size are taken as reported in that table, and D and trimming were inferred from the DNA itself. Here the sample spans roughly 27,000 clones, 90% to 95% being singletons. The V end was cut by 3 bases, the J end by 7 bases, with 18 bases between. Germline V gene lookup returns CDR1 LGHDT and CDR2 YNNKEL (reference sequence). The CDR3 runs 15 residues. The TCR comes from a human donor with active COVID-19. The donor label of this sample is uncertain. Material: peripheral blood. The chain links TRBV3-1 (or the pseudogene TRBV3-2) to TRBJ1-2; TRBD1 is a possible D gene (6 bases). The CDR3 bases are TGTGCCAGCAGCCAGTCGGGGGGCGGTGGTCGTGGCTACACCTTC. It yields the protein CASSQSGGGGRGYTF.